This T cell receptor (beta chain) was sequenced during a study of T cells in women clearing cervical HPV infection. Across the whole study: Control women cleared a single incident HPV16 infection within 12 months. Case blood drawn at lesion detection; control blood after infection cleared.

Prevalent HPV16 infections were excluded; only incident single HPV16 infections included. MY09/MY11 PCR detected cervical HPV DNA; dot-blot assigned genotypes. V lost 1 base to trimming and J lost 6 bases, with 6 bases between them. This CDR3 region has 13 residues. The germline CDR1 and CDR2 sequences are SNHLY and FYNNEI. Concerning this clone itself: From the germline J gene comes the end of the CDR3, since the read stops 3 residues before it.

The repertoire was sequenced with immunoSEQ multiplex PCR; TCRdb's copy has only in-frame clones and lacks some. The sample totals about 37,000 clones; its top ten clones hold around 7%. The sequence was obtained from a woman between 18 and 70 years old with a cervical HPV16 infection that either progressed to CIN3+ or cleared (not recorded which). The rearrangement joins TRBV2 to TRBJ2-2; the D gene is possibly TRBD1 (5 bases). The specimen sequenced was blood buffy coat. The CDR3 DNA, read in part, is TGTGCCAGCAGTGAAGACAGGTCCGGGGAG. Translated: CASSEDRSGE. The complete CDR3 reads CASSEDRSGELFF.